This T cell receptor (beta chain) was documented in a study of blood T cell repertoires in COVID-19 (dated by TCRdb to about 2020). Some background on the complete study: The collaborator samples originated in the United States, Italy and Spain and spanned the acute and convalescent phases of COVID-19. The material from the prospective study consisted of cDNA or gDNA derived from T cells, B-cell-depleted T cells, or PBMCs. The dataset comprised deeply sampled blood TCRbeta repertoires from subjects exposed to, actively infected with, or recovered from COVID-19. A freely available public database, intended as a resource for researchers studying the immune response to SARS-CoV-2, is where the repertoires were released. Samples were obtained from the ongoing ImmuneRACE study (first 160 participants) and from over 1,000 subjects provided by 6 global collaborators. Sample metadata almost always included a de-identified subject ID, COVID-19 status, age in years and sex. HLA class I and class II types, where available, came from metadata supplied by the sample provider rather than from assay-based typing.

The table lists this clone with a count of one. Its binding antigen is unknown. Base qualities were left out, and no much larger clone turns up one base away. Broad study findings and their caveats: How much clinical and demographic metadata was included differed by source and by participant, and the metadata was provided uncurated.

From a lookup of the germline V gene, CDR1 and CDR2 are SGHNT and YENEEA. V loses 4 bases of germline sequence and J loses 2 bases, and the interval between the two ends is 14 bases. The CDR3 holds 15 amino acids from the cysteine to the phenylalanine. Left in the record is the CDR3 DNA by itself, 45 bases read in frame from the first base. Collaborating institutions collected whole blood in K2EDTA tubes following their own protocols. For TCRbeta analysis, collaborators shipped samples as frozen whole blood, isolated PBMCs, or DNA extracted from either of those sample types. TCRbeta CDR3 regions were amplified from genomic DNA by means of the immunoSEQ Assay, a bias-controlled multiplex PCR. Per the source publication's procedure: The number of nucleated cells in each sample was estimated from the amplification of reference gene primers within the assay. Sequence reads were collapsed and filtered to measure the absolute abundance of every unique TCRbeta CDR3 rearrangement. For each sample, productive Simpson clonality was calculated as the square root of Simpson's diversity index over productive rearrangements. This immuneACCESS table, as held by TCRdb, lists in-frame sequences with V and J called but not all clones. Of the missing ones, under half trace to an unresolved V gene in checked studies; the others have no known cause. The V and J calls and clone size come from that table; D and trimming were worked out from the DNA. This sample holds some 80,000 clones; 87% were observed only once. About 3% of the sample is held by the ten biggest clonotypes.

The sequence was obtained from a woman aged 45-65 years with active or convalescent COVID-19. The chain links TRBV11-3 with TRBJ1-1; the D gene is perhaps TRBD1, on 6 matching bases. Sequencing input: peripheral blood. The nucleotide sequence is given as TGTGCCAGCAGCTCCCCCCTACAGGGTAACACTGAAGCTTTCTTT. Its protein product is CASSSPLQGNTEAFF. Reference TRBV11-3 and TRBJ1-1 genes cover what lies past the CDR3, so the full variable domain is EAGVVQSPRYKIIEKKQPVAFWCNPISGHNTLYWYLQNLGQGPELLIRYENEEAVDDSQLPKDRFSAERLKGVDSTLKIQPAELGDSAVYLCASSSPLQGNTEAFFGQGTRLTVV.